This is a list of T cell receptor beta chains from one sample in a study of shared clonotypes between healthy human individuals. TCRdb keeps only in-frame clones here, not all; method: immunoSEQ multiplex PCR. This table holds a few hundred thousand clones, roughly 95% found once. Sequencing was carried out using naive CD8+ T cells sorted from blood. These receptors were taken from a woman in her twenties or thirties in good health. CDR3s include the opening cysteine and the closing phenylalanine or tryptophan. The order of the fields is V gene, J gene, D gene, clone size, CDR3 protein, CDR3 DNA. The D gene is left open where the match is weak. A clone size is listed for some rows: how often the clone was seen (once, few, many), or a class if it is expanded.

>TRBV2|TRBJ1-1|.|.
CASSKGGGNTEAFF
TGTGCCAGCAGTAAGGGAGGGGGAAACACTGAAGCTTTCTTT
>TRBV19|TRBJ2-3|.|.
CASSMLDSGTDTQYF
TGTGCCAGTAGTATGTTGGATAGCGGCACAGATACGCAGTATTTT
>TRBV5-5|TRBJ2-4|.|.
CASSFDSGRNIQYF
TGTGCCAGCAGCTTCGACTCAGGGCGGAACATTCAGTACTTC
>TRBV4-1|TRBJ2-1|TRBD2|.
CASSQGREGPWSSEQFF
TGCGCCAGCAGCCAGGGGCGGGAGGGCCCCTGGTCTTCTGAGCAGTTCTTC
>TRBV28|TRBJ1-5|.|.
CASSLSSWPQHF
TGTGCCAGCAGTTTATCGTCCTGGCCCCAGCATTTT
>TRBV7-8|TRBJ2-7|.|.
CASSWGGGRYEQYF
TGTGCCAGCAGCTGGGGGGGCGGGAGATACGAGCAGTACTTC
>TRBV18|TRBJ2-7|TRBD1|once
CASSPTGPPYEQYF
TGTGCCAGCTCACCGACAGGGCCTCCCTACGAGCAGTACTTC
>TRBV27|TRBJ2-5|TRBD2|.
CASVQREGLGETQYF
TGTGCCAGCGTACAACGGGAGGGCCTCGGAGAGACCCAGTACTTC
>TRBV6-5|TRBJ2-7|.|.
CASSSPNAGKPYEQYF
TGTGCCAGCAGTTCCCCGAACGCTGGGAAACCCTACGAGCAGTACTTC
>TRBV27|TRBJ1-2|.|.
CASSPGAYYGYTF
TGTGCCAGCAGCCCCGGGGCGTACTATGGCTACACCTTC
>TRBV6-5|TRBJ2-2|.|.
CASSSAGELFF
TGTGCCAGCAGCTCAGCCGGGGAGCTGTTTTTT
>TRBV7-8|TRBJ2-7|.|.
CASSRANRARDPYEQYF
TGTGCCAGCAGCCGCGCTAATCGGGCGAGGGACCCTTACGAGCAGTACTTC
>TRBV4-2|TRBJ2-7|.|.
CASSQDFFAPNYEQYF
TGTGCCAGCAGCCAAGATTTCTTCGCCCCCAACTACGAGCAGTACTTC
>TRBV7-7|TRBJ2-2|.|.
CASSLKFSGDSTGELFF
TGTGCCAGCAGCTTAAAATTCAGTGGAGACTCCACCGGGGAGCTGTTTTTT
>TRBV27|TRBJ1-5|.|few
CASVLIGGNQPQHF
TGTGCCAGCGTCCTCATCGGAGGCAATCAGCCCCAGCATTTT
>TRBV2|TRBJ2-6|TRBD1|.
CAVDGTGAISGANVLTF
TGTGCCGTTGACGGGACAGGGGCTATCTCTGGGGCCAACGTCCTGACTTTC
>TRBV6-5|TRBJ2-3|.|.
CASSYHIINPTDTQYF
TGTGCCAGCAGTTACCACATCATAAACCCCACAGATACGCAGTATTTT
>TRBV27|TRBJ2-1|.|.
CASSFWPLANEQFF
TGTGCCAGCAGTTTCTGGCCACTGGCCAATGAGCAGTTCTTC
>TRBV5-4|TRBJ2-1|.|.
CASSLPEGPGNNEQFF
TGTGCCAGCAGCTTGCCGGAGGGCCCTGGTAACAATGAGCAGTTCTTC
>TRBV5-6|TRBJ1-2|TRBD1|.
CASSPYRGLFYGYTF
TGTGCCAGCAGCCCCTACAGGGGGCTATTCTATGGCTACACCTTC
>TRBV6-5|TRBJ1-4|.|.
CASRLNPITNEKLFF
TGTGCCAGCCGGTTAAACCCCATAACTAATGAAAAACTGTTTTTT
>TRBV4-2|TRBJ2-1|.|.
CASSHESYNEQFF
TGTGCCAGCAGCCACGAGTCCTACAATGAGCAGTTCTTC
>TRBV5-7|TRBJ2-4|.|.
CASSSGTRIAKNIQYF
TGTGCCAGCAGCTCTGGGACCAGAATAGCCAAAAACATTCAGTACTTC
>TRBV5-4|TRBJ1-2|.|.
CASSFRDATLVDGYTF
TGTGCCAGCAGCTTCCGCGACGCCACTTTAGTGGATGGCTACACCTTC
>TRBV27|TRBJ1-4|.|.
CASSFSGSNEKLFF
TGTGCCAGCAGTTTTTCGGGCAGTAATGAAAAACTGTTTTTT
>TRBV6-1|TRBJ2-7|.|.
CASSDGPLYEQYF
TGTGCCAGCAGTGATGGGCCTTTATACGAGCAGTACTTC
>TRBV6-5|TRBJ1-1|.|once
CASKHRDSRNTEAFF
TGTGCCAGCAAGCACCGGGACTCAAGGAACACTGAAGCTTTCTTT
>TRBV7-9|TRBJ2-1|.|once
CASSLEVLEQFF
TGTGCCAGCAGCTTAGAAGTTCTTGAGCAGTTCTTC
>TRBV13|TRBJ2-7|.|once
CASSLGGEQYF
TGTGCCAGCAGCTTAGGCGGCGAGCAGTACTTC
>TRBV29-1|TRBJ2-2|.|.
CSALIPTGELFF
TGCAGCGCTCTGATCCCCACCGGGGAGCTGTTTTTT
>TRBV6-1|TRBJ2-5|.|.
CASRRLTGETQYF
TGTGCCAGCAGGAGGCTTACGGGGGAGACCCAGTACTTC
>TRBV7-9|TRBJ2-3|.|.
CASSPILGPQLADTQYF
TGTGCCAGCAGCCCGATCCTAGGGCCGCAATTGGCAGATACGCAGTATTTT
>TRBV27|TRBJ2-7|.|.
CASSLSPRYEQYF
TGTGCCAGCAGTCTCTCCCCCCGCTACGAGCAGTACTTC
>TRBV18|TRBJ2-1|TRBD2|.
CASSPIGLAGIYNEQFF
TGTGCCAGCTCACCCATTGGACTAGCGGGTATCTACAATGAGCAGTTCTTC
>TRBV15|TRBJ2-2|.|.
CATSRDSGLAFTGELFF
TGTGCCACCAGCAGAGATAGCGGCCTAGCGTTCACCGGGGAGCTGTTTTTT
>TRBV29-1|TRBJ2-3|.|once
CSAEGGRPSTDTQYF
TGCAGCGCCGAGGGGGGGAGGCCTTCCACAGATACGCAGTATTTT
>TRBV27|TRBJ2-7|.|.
CASSLSIQGRYEQYF
TGTGCCAGCAGTTTATCCATACAGGGCCGCTACGAGCAGTACTTC
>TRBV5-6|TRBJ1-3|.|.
CASSSRPRATGNTIYF
TGTGCCAGCAGCTCACGGCCGAGGGCGACTGGAAACACCATATATTTT
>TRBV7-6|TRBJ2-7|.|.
CASSLDGSRYNEQYF
TGTGCCAGCAGCTTGGACGGCAGCCGATACAACGAGCAGTACTTC
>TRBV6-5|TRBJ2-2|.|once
CASSYFGAGELFF
TGTGCCAGCAGTTACTTCGGGGCCGGGGAGCTGTTTTTT
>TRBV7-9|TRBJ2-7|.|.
CASSSGQSYEQHF
TGTGCCAGCAGCTCTGGACAGTCCTACGAGCAGCACTTC
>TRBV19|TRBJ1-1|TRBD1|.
CASSVTGYTEAFF
TGTGCCAGTAGTGTGACAGGGTACACTGAAGCTTTCTTT